This section outlines one TCR beta chain sequence together with its context. This entry comes from a study of T-cell reconstitution after alpha-beta-depleted transplantation in children. The germline CDR1 and CDR2 sequences are LGHNA and YNFKEQ. This CDR3 spans 17 amino acids. Trimming cost V 1 base and J 3 bases, with 19 bases left between them. Unique molecular identifiers were built into the TCRbeta library. Via MiXCR, TCRdb re-called the PCR reads, giving one row per CDR3 protein. The sample lists nearly 400,000 distinct CDR3 sequences, roughly 22% occurring once. The chain recombines TRBV4-2 with TRBJ2-7; possibly TRBD2 for D (6 bases). The source was PBMCs from the stem cell graft donor, collected from the stem cell graft. This TCR was recovered from a human donor who donated a stem cell graft to a child with acute myeloid leukemia. CDR3 sequence (DNA): TGTGCCAGCAGCCAAGGCATGGGGCGGGAATCATTCTACGAGCAGTACTTC. It specifies CASSQGMGRESFYEQYF.